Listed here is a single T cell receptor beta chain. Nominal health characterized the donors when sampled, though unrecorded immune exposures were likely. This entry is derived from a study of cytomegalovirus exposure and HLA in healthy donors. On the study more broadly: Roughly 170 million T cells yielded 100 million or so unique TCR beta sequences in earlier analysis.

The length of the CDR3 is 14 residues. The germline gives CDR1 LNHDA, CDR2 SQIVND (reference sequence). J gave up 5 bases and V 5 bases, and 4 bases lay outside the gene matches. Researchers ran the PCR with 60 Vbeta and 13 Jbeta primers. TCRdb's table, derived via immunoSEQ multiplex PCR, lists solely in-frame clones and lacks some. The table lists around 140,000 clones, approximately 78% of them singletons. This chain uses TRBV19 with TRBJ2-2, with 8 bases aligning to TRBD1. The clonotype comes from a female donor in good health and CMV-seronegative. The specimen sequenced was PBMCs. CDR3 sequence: CASSSTGDTGELFF. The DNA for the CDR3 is TGTGCCAGTAGTTCGACAGGGGATACCGGGGAGCTGTTTTTT.